This T cell receptor beta chain came from a study of blood T cell repertoires in COVID-19. Study as a whole: Acute and convalescent COVID-19 samples came from the United States, Italy and Spain. T cells, B-cell-depleted T cells, or PBMCs provided the cDNA or gDNA that served as material.

This CDR3 comprises 14 residues. Trimming removed 2 bases from V and 4 bases from J, with 12 bases in between. Looked up from germline, CDR1 is MDHEN and CDR2 is SYDVKM. Study processing details: Reference gene primer amplification yielded estimated nucleated cell counts. TCRdb's table, derived via immunoSEQ multiplex PCR, lists solely in-frame clones and lacks some. The DNA gave D and trimming, while V, J and clone size come from that table. The sample records about 69,000 clones, around 89% being singletons. The receptor's source is a man between 45 and 60 years old with acute or convalescent COVID-19. The sequenced material came from peripheral blood. This chain links TRBV28 with TRBJ2-7; D remains unclear. The CDR3 is CASSLRLVGYEQYF. Written as DNA, the CDR3 is TGTGCCAGCAGTTTACGGCTAGTAGGATACGAGCAGTACTTC. The complete variable domain, with remaining parts taken from reference TRBV28 and TRBJ2-7, reads DVKVTQSSRYLVKRTGEKVFLECVQDMDHENMFWYRQDPGLGLRLIYFSYDVKMKEKGDIPEGYSVSREKKERFSLILESASTNQTSMYLCASSLRLVGYEQYFGPGTRLTVT.